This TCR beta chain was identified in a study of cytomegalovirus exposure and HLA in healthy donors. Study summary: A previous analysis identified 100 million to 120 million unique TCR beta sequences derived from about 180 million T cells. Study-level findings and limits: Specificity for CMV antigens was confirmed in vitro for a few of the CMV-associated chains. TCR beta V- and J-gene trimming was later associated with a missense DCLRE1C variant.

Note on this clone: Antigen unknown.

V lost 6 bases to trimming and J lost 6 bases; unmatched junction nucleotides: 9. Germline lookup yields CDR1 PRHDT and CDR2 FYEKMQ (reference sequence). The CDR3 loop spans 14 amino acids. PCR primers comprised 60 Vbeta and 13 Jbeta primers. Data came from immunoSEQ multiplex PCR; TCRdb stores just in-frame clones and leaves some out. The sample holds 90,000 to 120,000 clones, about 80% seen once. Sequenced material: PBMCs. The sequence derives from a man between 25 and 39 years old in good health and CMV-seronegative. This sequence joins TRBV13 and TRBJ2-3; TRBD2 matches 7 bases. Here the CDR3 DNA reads TGTGCCAGCAGACAAACTAGCGCACGTGATACGCAGTATTTT. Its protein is CASRQTSARDTQYF.